The 8 T cell receptor beta chains below come from one sample, sequenced in a study of blood T cell repertoires in COVID-19. Measured with immunoSEQ multiplex PCR; TCRdb has only the in-frame clones, and not every one. The sample holds about 80,000 clones, around 76% seen once. Material: peripheral blood. The receptors were gathered from a man in his 70s with active or convalescent COVID-19.

The chain recombines TRBV30 with TRBJ2-1, with D possibly TRBD1 on 6 matching bases. The ends were cut back, 4 bases at V and 6 bases at J, with 16 bases in the middle. This CDR3 region has 14 residues. CDR1 and CDR2 (germline): GTSNPN, SVGIG (reference sequence). CDR3 nucleotide sequence: TGTGCCTGGAAGACGGGACATCTACGCAATGAGCAGTTCTTC. This sequence encodes CAWKTGHLRNEQFF.

The J gene is TRBJ2-6, the V gene TRBV29-1; a possible D gene is TRBD1 (5 bases). There are 14 residues in the CDR3. Trimming cost V 5 bases and J 0 bases, with 8 bases left between them. The V gene's germline CDR1 is SQVTM and CDR2 ANQGSEA. CDR3 amino acids: CSVQGRSGANVLTF. The CDR3 DNA is TGCAGCGTTCAGGGCCGCTCTGGGGCCAACGTCCTGACTTTC.

This clone was seen just once. V gene TRBV11-2 combines with J gene TRBJ2-5, with 7 positions matching TRBD2. CDR1 and CDR2 (germline): SGHAT, FQNNGV. There are 15 residues in the CDR3. V gave up 1 base and J gave up 5 bases; unmatched junction bases: 7. CDR3 sequence: CASSLAASGGETQYF. The CDR3 DNA sequence: TGTGCCAGCAGCTTAGCGGCTAGCGGAGGGGAGACCCAGTACTTC.

V usage is TRBV19 and J usage is TRBJ1-5; 8 bases are a match to TRBD1. V lost 2 bases to trimming and J lost 7 bases; unmatched junction nucleotides: 10. Germline CDR1 is LNHDA and CDR2 is SQIVND (reference sequence). The CDR3 runs to 16 residues. CDR3 coding DNA: TGTGCCAGTAGTATAACAACAGGGGGTTTAAAGCAGCCCCAGCATTTT. This gives the protein CASSITTGGLKQPQHF. The full variable domain, with the rest looked up from reference TRBV19 and TRBJ1-5, is DGGITQSPKYLFRKEGQNVTLSCEQNLNHDAMYWYRQDPGQGLRLIYYSQIVNDFQKGDIAEGYSVSREKKESFPLTVTSAQKNPTAFYLCASSITTGGLKQPQHFGDGTRLSIL.

This clone has a handful of counts. The rearrangement uses TRBV2 and TRBJ2-3; tentative D call: TRBD2 (6 bases). Germline values: CDR1 SNHLY, CDR2 FYNNEI. The CDR3 consists of 14 residues. V was shortened by 4 bases and J by 1 base, with 9 bases between the two germline ends. CDR3 in DNA: TGTGCCAGCAGTGGTGAGCGGGGCACAGATACGCAGTATTTT. Residues: CASSGERGTDTQYF.

The chain has TRBV2 and TRBJ1-5, with D perhaps TRBD1 (5 bases). The germline gives CDR1 SNHLY, CDR2 FYNNEI. CDR3 length: 14 amino acids. V dropped 5 bases and J dropped 3 bases, with 11 bases sitting between them. The CDR3 loop reads CASSIQASNQPQHF. CDR3 coding DNA: TGTGCCAGCAGTATACAGGCTTCCAATCAGCCCCAGCATTTT.

The genes are TRBV2 and TRBJ2-7; D uncertain. Trimming removed 5 bases from V and 2 bases from J, with 7 bases in between. Germline CDR1 and CDR2: SNHLY and FYNNEI. The CDR3 totals 12 residues. The CDR3 nucleotides are TGTGCCAGCAGTTATATTCCCTACGAGCAGTACTTC. Translation gives CASSYIPYEQYF.

The rearrangement links TRBV7-2 to TRBJ2-1, with 10 bases lining up with TRBD2. The CDR3 consists of 15 residues. Germline trimming cut 5 bases from V and 5 bases from J; bases unmatched to any gene: 6. CDR1 is SGHTA and CDR2 is FQGNSA in the germline V gene. CDR3 residues: CASSLGLADHNEQFF. CDR3 sequence (DNA): TGTGCCAGCAGCCTTGGACTAGCGGACCACAATGAGCAGTTCTTC.